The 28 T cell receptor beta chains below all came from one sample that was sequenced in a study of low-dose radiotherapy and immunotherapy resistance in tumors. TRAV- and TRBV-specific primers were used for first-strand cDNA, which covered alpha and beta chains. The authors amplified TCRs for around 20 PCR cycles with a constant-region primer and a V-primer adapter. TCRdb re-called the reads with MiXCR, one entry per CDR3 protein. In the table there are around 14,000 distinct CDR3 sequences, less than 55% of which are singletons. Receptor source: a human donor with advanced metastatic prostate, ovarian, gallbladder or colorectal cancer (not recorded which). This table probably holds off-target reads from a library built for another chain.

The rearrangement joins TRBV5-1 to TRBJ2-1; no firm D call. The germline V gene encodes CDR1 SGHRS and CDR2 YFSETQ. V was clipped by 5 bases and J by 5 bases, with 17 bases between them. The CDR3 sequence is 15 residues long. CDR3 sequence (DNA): TGCGCCAGCAGGAAGGATCTCGTAAACCACAATGAGCAGTTCTTC. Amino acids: CASRKDLVNHNEQFF.

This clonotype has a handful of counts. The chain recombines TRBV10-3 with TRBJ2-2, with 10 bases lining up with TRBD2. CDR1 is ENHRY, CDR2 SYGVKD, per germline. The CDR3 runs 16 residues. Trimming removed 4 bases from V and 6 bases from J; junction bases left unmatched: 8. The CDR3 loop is CAISATPLAGAGELFF. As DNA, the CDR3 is TGTGCCATCAGTGCCACCCCTCTAGCGGGAGCCGGGGAGCTGTTTTTT.

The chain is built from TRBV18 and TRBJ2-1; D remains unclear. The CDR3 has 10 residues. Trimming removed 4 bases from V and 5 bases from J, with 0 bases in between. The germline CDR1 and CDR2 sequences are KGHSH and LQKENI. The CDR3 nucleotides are TGTGCCAGCTCACACAATGAGCAGTTCTTC. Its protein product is CASSHNEQFF.

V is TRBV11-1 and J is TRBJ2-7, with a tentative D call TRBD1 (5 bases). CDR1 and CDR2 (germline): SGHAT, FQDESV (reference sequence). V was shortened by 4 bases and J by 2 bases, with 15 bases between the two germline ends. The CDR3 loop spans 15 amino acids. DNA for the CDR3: TGTGCCAGCAGCTCGTTTCAGGGTCGCCCCTACGAGCAGTACTTC. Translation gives CASSSFQGRPYEQYF.

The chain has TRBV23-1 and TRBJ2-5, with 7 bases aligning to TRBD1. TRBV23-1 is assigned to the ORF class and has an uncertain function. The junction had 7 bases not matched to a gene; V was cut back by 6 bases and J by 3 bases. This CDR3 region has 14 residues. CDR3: CASSFPGQKETQYF. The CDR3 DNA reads TGCGCCAGCAGCTTCCCGGGACAGAAAGAGACCCAGTACTTC.

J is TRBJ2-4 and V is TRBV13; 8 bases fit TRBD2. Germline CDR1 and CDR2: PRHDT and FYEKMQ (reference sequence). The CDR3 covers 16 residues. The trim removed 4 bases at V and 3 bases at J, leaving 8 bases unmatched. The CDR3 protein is CASSSTGLDIKNIQYF. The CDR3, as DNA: TGTGCCAGCAGCTCAACGGGACTAGACATCAAAAACATTCAGTACTTC.

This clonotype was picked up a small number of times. The CDR3 nucleotides read TGTGCCAGCAGCCCCCGGACTAGCGGCGAGCAGTACTTC. This codes for CASSPRTSGEQYF. The chain joins TRBV3-1 to TRBJ2-7, with 10 bases matching TRBD2. V lost 4 bases and J lost 6; bases outside the gene matches: 3. The CDR3 contains 13 residues. Germline CDR1 is LGHDT and CDR2 is YNNKEL (reference sequence).

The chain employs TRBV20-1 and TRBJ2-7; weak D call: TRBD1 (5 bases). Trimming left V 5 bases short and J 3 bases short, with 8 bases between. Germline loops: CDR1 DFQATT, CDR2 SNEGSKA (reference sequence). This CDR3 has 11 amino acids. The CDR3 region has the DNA TGCAGTGCTTGGACAAACTACGAGCAGTACTTC. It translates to CSAWTNYEQYF.

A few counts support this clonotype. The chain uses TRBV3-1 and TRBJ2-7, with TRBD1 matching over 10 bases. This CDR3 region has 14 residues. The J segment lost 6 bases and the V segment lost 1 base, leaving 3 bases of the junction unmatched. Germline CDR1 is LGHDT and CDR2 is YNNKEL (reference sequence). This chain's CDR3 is CASSQGTGGSEQYF. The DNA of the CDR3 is TGTGCCAGCAGCCAAGGGACAGGGGGGAGCGAGCAGTACTTC.

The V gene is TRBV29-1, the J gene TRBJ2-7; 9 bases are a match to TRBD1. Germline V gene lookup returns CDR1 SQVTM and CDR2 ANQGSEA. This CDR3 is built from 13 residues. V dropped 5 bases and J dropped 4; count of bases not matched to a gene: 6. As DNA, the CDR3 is TGCAGCGTTCCCGGGACAGGGTCGTACGAGCAGTACTTC. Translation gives CSVPGTGSYEQYF.

In nucleotides, the CDR3 is TGTGCCAGCAGCCCCGGAAACGGAGATACGCAGTATTTT. It is translated as CASSPGNGDTQYF. The chain combines TRBV7-9 with TRBJ2-3; D is unresolved. Germline CDR1 and CDR2: SEHNR and FQNEAQ (reference sequence). This CDR3 region has 13 residues. V lost 5 bases and J lost 5, with 11 bases in between. The full variable domain, in which reference TRBV7-9 and TRBJ2-3 provide the parts outside the CDR3, is DTGVSQNPRHKITKRGQNVTFRCDPISEHNRLYWYRQTLGQGPEFLTYFQNEAQLEKSRLLSDRFSAERPKGSFSTLEIQRTEQGDSAMYLCASSPGNGDTQYFGPGTRLTVL.

The CDR3, as DNA: TGTGCCGCCGCCGGGACAGGGTTAAACAATGAGCAGTTCTTC. Translation: CAAAGTGLNNEQFF. The chain carries TRBV10-3 and TRBJ2-1; 9 bases map to TRBD1. The CDR3 sequence is 14 residues long. J was trimmed by 5 bases and V by 11 bases; bases with no gene match: 10. CDR1 ENHRY and CDR2 SYGVKD come from the germline V gene.

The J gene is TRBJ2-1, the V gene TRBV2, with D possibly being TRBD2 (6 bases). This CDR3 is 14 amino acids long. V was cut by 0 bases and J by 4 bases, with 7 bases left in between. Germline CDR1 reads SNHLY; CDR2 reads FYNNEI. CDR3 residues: CASSEAGGYNEQFF. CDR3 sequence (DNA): TGTGCCAGCAGTGAAGCGGGGGGTTACAATGAGCAGTTCTTC.

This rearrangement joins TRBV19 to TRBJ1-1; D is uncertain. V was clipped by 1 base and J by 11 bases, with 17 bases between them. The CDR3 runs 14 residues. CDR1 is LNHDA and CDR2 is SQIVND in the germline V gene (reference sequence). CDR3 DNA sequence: TGTGCCAGTAGTATAGCCCCGTCAGGCTCCGGGGCTTTCTTT. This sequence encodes CASSIAPSGSGAFF.

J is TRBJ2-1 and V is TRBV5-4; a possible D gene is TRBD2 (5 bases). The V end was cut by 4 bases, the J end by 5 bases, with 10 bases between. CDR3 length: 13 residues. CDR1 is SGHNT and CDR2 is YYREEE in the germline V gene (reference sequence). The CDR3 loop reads CASSPVGDNEQFF. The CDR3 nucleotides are TGTGCCAGCAGCCCGGTGGGAGACAATGAGCAGTTCTTC.

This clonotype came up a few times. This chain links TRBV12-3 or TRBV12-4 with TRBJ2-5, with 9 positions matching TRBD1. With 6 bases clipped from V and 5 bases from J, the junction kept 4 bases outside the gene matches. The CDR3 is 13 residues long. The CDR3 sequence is CASRLQGAETQYF. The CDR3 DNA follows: TGTGCCAGCAGGCTACAGGGGGCGGAGACCCAGTACTTC.

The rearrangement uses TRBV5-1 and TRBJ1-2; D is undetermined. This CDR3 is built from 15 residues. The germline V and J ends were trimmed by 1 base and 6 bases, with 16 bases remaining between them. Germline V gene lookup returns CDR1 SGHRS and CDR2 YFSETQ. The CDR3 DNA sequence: TGCGCCAGCAGCTTGAACGCCGGGGAAAAAGATGGCTACACCTTC. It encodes CASSLNAGEKDGYTF.

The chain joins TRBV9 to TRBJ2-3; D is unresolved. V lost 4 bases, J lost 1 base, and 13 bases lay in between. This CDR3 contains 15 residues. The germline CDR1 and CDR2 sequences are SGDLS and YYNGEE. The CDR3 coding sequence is TGTGCCAGCAGCCCCCGAGGCGCGGGCACAGATACGCAGTATTTT. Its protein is CASSPRGAGTDTQYF.

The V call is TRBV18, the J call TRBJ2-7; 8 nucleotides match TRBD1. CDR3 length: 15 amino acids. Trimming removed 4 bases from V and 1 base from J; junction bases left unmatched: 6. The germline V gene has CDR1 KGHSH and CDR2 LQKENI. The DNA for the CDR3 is TGTGCCAGCTCACGGGAGACAGGGGCGTCCTACGAGCAGTACTTC. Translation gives CASSRETGASYEQYF.

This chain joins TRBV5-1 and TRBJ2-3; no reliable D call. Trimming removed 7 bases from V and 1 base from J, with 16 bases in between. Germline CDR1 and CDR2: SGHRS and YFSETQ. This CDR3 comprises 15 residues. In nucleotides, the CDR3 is TGCGCCAGCGGGTTACAGCTTGGGCGCACAGATACGCAGTATTTT. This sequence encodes CASGLQLGRTDTQYF.

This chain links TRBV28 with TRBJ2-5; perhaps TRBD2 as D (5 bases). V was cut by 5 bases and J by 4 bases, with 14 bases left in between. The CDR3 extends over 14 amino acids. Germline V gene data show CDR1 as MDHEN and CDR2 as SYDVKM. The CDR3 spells CASSRPTRGETQYF. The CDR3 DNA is TGTGCCAGCAGTCGACCTACCCGGGGAGAGACCCAGTACTTC.

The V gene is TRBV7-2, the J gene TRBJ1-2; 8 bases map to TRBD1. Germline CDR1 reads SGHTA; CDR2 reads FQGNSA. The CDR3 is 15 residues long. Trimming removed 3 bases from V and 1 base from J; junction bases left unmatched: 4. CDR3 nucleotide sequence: TGTGCCAGCAGCTTGCGGACAGGGAGTAACTATGGCTACACCTTC. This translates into CASSLRTGSNYGYTF.

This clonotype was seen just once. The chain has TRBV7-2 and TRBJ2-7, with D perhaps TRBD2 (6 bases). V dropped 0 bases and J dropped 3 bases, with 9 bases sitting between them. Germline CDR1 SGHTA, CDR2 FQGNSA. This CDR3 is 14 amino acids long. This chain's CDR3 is CASSLASGRYEQYF. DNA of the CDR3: TGTGCCAGCAGCTTAGCTAGCGGCCGCTACGAGCAGTACTTC.

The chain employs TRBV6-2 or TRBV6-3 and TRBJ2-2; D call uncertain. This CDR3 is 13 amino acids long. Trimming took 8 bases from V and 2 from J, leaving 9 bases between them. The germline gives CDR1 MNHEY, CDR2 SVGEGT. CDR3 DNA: TGTGCCAGCCATTGGAGTAACACCGGGGAGCTGTTTTTT. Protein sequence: CASHWSNTGELFF.

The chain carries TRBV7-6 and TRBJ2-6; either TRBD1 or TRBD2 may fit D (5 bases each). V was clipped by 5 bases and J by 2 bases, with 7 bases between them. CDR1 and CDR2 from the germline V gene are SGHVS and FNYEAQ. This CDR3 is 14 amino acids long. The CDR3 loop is CASSPGPGANVLTF. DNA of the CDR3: TGTGCCAGCAGCCCGGGGCCTGGGGCCAACGTCCTGACTTTC.

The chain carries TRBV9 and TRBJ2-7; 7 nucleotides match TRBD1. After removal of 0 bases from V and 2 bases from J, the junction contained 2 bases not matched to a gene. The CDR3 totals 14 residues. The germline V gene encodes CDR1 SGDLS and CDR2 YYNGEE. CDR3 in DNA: TGTGCCAGCAGCGTAGGCCAGGGGGCCTACGAGCAGTACTTC. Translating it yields CASSVGQGAYEQYF.

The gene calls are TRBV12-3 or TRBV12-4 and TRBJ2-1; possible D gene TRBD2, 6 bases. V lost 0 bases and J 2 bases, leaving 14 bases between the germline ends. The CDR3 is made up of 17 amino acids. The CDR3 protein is CASSLAHASEPYNEQFF. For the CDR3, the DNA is TGTGCCAGCAGTTTAGCACATGCTAGCGAACCCTACAATGAGCAGTTCTTC.

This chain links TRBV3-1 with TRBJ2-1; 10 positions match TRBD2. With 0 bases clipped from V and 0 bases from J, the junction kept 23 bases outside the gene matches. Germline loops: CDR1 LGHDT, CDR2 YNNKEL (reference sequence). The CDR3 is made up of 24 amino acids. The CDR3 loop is CASSQDFGLASPSGSLSSYNEQFF. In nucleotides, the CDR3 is TGTGCCAGCAGCCAAGACTTCGGACTAGCGTCGCCTAGCGGGAGTTTGAGCTCCTACAATGAGCAGTTCTTC.